This T cell receptor (beta chain) was profiled in a study of response to subunit inactivated influenza vaccine. TCRdb processed the RT-PCR reads anew with MiXCR; each CDR3 protein has one entry. The data contain roughly 620,000 distinct CDR3 sequences, roughly 10% of them singletons. The germline gives CDR1 MGHRA, CDR2 YSYEKL. The CDR3 has 13 residues. Trimming shortened V by 1 base and J by 7 bases, and 8 bases separated the two germline ends. These records were also assigned to another study, of T cells expressing NK-cell markers. This second study says: The TCR beta cDNA came from 5'RACE template switching with UMIs. Sorted CD3+CD56-NKG2C+, CD3+CD56+NKG2C+ and CD3+CD56+NKG2C- T cells supplied the TCR beta repertoires. Among the experiments, several used an anti-gamma-delta TCR antibody to restrict sorting to alpha-beta TCR T cells. Dominant NKG2C+ clonotypes made up 1.0-7.0% of CD8+ T cells in roughly 6 donors. Expanded clones of NKG2C+ T cells had an unclear HCMV specificity.

The V and J genes are TRBV4-1 and TRBJ2-1; D not certain. The sequence derives from a man aged 45-65 years who received an inactivated influenza vaccine. The sample in question was PBMCs from blood, obtained on the day of vaccination. In nucleotides, the CDR3 is TGCGCCAGCAGCCAAGTTGGCGTAAATGAGCAGTTCTTC. It codes for CASSQVGVNEQFF.